A selection of T cell receptor beta chains follows, all from one sample in a study of beta chain features in type 1 diabetes. The data were produced by immunoSEQ multiplex PCR, yet TCRdb's version contains in-frame clones alone and is incomplete. The sample consists of fewer than 650,000 clones, 15% of them appearing once. The sample taken for sequencing was naive CD4+ T cells from blood. The receptors were gathered from a young man in good health. The CDR3 runs from the conserved cysteine through the conserved F or W. The order of the fields is CDR3 DNA, CDR3 protein, J gene, V gene, clone size, D gene. The D gene is left open where the match is weak. Only part of the rows carry a size: once, few, many, or a class if the clone is expanded.

TGTGCCAGCAGCCTCGCTATCCCCCTAGCGGGAGCAATAGAGACCCAGTACTTC | CASSLAIPLAGAIETQYF | TRBJ2-5 | TRBV4-2 | NA | TRBD2
TGTGCCAGCAGTTACAGGGGAGGGGAGCAGTACTTC | CASSYRGGEQYF | TRBJ2-7 | TRBV6-5 | NA | TRBD2
TGTGCCAGCAGCCCCCGACGGTTAACTAATGAAAAACTGTTTTTT | CASSPRRLTNEKLFF | TRBJ1-4 | TRBV9 | NA | NA
TGTGCCAGCAGCCCGCAGACAGGACTCTATAATTCACCCCTCCACTTT | CASSPQTGLYNSPLHF | TRBJ1-6 | TRBV5-4 | NA | NA
TGTGCCAGCAGTGAAGCTAGCGCCCAAGCGAATGAGCAGTTCTTC | CASSEASAQANEQFF | TRBJ2-1 | TRBV2 | few | NA
TGTGCCAGCAATAGAGTCCGAGCGGGAGCTTTCGAGCAGTACTTC | CASNRVRAGAFEQYF | TRBJ2-7 | TRBV7-9 | few | TRBD2
TGTGCCAGCAGCGGAGCGGGAGGGTGGCACGAGCAGTACTTC | CASSGAGGWHEQYF | TRBJ2-7 | TRBV7-9 | NA | TRBD2
TGTGCCAGCAGTCAATGGGGAGCCAAAAACATTCAGTACTTC | CASSQWGAKNIQYF | TRBJ2-4 | TRBV28 | NA | NA
TGTGCCAGCAGCTTATTTCGGGGAAGAGCCAAAAACATTCAGTACTTC | CASSLFRGRAKNIQYF | TRBJ2-4 | TRBV13 | NA | NA
TGTGCCAGCAGCCTTAACTATGGCTACACCTTC | CASSLNYGYTF | TRBJ1-2 | TRBV5-4 | few | NA
TGTGCCAGCAGTTCCGGACAGGGCCTGTTGGCCGGGGAGCTGTTTTTT | CASSSGQGLLAGELFF | TRBJ2-2 | TRBV5-4 | few | TRBD1
TGTGCCAGCAGTCCAGAGACAGGGAGGGTTCTTAGCTATGGCTACACCTTC | CASSPETGRVLSYGYTF | TRBJ1-2 | TRBV27 | NA | TRBD1
TGTGCCAGCAGTGGACAGGGGATCGGAGAGACCCAGTACTTC | CASSGQGIGETQYF | TRBJ2-5 | TRBV2 | NA | TRBD1
TGCAGCGTTGAAGTGGACCAGGGGGGCGAGCAGTACTTC | CSVEVDQGGEQYF | TRBJ2-7 | TRBV29-1 | few | NA
TGCGCCAGCAGCCAAGATCCCAGGGGCCACGAGCAGTACTTC | CASSQDPRGHEQYF | TRBJ2-7 | TRBV4-3 | NA | NA
TGTGCCATCAGTGCCCTCAGGAGAGGGGGATCCTACGAGCAGTACTTC | CAISALRRGGSYEQYF | TRBJ2-7 | TRBV10-3 | few | NA
TGTGCCAGCAGCTTGTCGGGCGGGAGGGGTTTTGAAGCTTTCTTT | CASSLSGGRGFEAFF | TRBJ1-1 | TRBV7-9 | NA | NA
TGTGCCAGCAGCTTAGTGGCCCCCCAGCGGCGGCAGACCCAGTACTTC | CASSLVAPQRRQTQYF | TRBJ2-5 | TRBV11-2 | NA | NA
TGTGCCAGCAGTGATTTCAACGTCCTGACTTTC | CASSDFNVLTF | TRBJ2-6 | TRBV28 | NA | NA
TGTGCCAGCAGCCCTTCCGGGGGGGATGACTATGGCTACACCTTC | CASSPSGGDDYGYTF | TRBJ1-2 | TRBV7-9 | many | NA
TGTGCCAGCAGCCCTAGGTGGGGCGGGAACTACAATGAGCAGTTCTTC | CASSPRWGGNYNEQFF | TRBJ2-1 | TRBV7-2 | NA | NA
TGTGCCAGCAGCGACCGACAGGGTTGGGACGAGCAGTACTTC | CASSDRQGWDEQYF | TRBJ2-7 | TRBV9 | NA | TRBD1
TGTGCCAGCAGCTTGGCCTGGGGCAGCTCCTACGAGCAGTACTTC | CASSLAWGSSYEQYF | TRBJ2-7 | TRBV7-2 | few | NA
TGTGCCAGCAGCTTTATATCGGCGAAGGGAAAGGGGTATGGCTACACCTTC | CASSFISAKGKGYGYTF | TRBJ1-2 | TRBV7-9 | few | NA